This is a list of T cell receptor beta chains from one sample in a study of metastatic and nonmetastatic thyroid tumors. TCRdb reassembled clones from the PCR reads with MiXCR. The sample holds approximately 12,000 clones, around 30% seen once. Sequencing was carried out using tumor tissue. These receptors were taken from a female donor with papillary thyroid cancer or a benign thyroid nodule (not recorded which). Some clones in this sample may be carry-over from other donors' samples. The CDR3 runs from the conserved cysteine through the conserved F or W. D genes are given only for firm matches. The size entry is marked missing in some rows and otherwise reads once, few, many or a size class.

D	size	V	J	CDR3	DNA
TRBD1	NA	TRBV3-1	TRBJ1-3	CASSPRPGGTGNTIYF	TGTGCCAGCAGCCCCAGGCCAGGGGGAACTGGAAACACCATATATTTT
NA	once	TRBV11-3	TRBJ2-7	CASSLEVTESYEQYF	TGTGCCAGCAGCTTAGAGGTGACAGAGTCCTACGAGCAGTACTTC
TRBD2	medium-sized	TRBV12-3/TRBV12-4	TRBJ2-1	CASSVSGASYNEQFF	TGTGCCAGCAGTGTCAGCGGGGCATCCTACAATGAGCAGTTCTTC
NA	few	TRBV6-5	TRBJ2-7	CASSYRGNEQYF	TGTGCCAGCAGTTATAGGGGGAACGAGCAGTACTTC
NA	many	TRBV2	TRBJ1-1	CASSASPLQGTEAFF	TGTGCCAGCAGTGCAAGCCCCCTCCAGGGGACTGAAGCTTTCTTT
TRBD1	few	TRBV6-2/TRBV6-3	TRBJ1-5	CASTPTGTDNHPHHF	TGTGCCAGCACTCCTACCGGGACAGACAATCATCCCCATCATTTT
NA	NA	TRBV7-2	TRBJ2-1	CASSSALAYAREQFF	TGTGCCAGCAGCTCAGCCTTGGCCTATGCGAGGGAGCAGTTCTTC
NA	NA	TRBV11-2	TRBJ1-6	CASSLDLGAPGQLSPLHF	TGTGCCAGCAGCTTAGATTTAGGGGCCCCGGGACAACTTTCACCCCTCCACTTT
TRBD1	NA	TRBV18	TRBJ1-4	CASSPGTGGAGGEKLFF	TGTGCCAGCTCACCGGGGACAGGGGGCGCCGGGGGTGAAAAACTGTTTTTT
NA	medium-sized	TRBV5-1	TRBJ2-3	CASSLSFGRGTDTQYF	TGCGCCAGCAGCTTGAGTTTCGGCAGGGGCACAGATACGCAGTATTTT
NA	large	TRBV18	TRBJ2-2	CASSPGQMNTGELFF	TGTGCCAGCTCACCGGGGCAGATGAACACCGGGGAGCTGTTTTTT
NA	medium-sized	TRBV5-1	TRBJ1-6	CASSPGQNSPLHF	TGCGCCAGCAGCCCTGGACAGAATTCACCCCTCCACTTT
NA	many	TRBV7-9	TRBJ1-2	CASSLQGLYGYTF	TGTGCCAGCAGCTTGCAGGGGCTCTATGGCTACACCTTC
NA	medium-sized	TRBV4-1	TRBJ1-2	CASSQDKTNYGYTF	TGCGCCAGCAGCCAAGATAAAACAAACTATGGCTACACCTTC
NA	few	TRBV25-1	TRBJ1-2	CASSGGGGGYTF	TGTGCCAGCAGTGGAGGGGGGGGCGGCTACACCTTC
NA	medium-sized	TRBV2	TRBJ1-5	CASSRVGQNQPQHF	TGTGCCAGCAGTAGAGTAGGCCAGAATCAGCCCCAGCATTTT
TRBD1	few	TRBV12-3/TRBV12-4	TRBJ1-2	CASSLGTGVSNYGYTF	TGTGCCAGCAGTTTAGGGACAGGGGTCTCTAACTATGGCTACACCTTC